The next 24 T cell receptor beta chains were all read from a single sample in a study of T-cell reconstitution after alpha-beta-depleted transplantation in children. This sample's TCRbeta library carried unique molecular identifier barcodes. Via MiXCR, TCRdb re-called the PCR reads, giving one row per CDR3 protein. This repertoire shows approximately 980,000 distinct CDR3 sequences, about 29% found once; its top ten account for roughly 31%. This material consisted of PBMCs, mostly from graft donor cells, taken 360 days after TCRalphabeta/CD19-depleted stem cell transplant. These receptors all come from a boy in the first two years of life who had a stem cell transplant for SCID, so the T cells may come from the graft donor.

This clonotype appeared a few times. The gene calls are TRBV20-1 and TRBJ2-2; 7 bases fit TRBD1. J lost 4 bases, V lost 6 bases, and 5 bases had no gene match. From germline, CDR1 is DFQATT and CDR2 SNEGSKA (reference sequence). This CDR3 region has 13 residues. CDR3 sequence reads: CSARGQSTGELFF. The DNA of the CDR3 is TGCAGTGCCCGGGGACAGTCCACCGGGGAGCTGTTTTTT.

This chain connects TRBV20-1 to TRBJ2-3; D not certain. Trimming pared 0 bases from V and 3 bases from J, leaving 13 bases between. Germline V gene sequence: CDR1 DFQATT, CDR2 SNEGSKA (reference sequence). The CDR3 extends over 15 amino acids. The CDR3 region is CSARDRTPLTDTQYF. CDR3 bases: TGCAGTGCTAGAGATCGAACTCCCCTAACAGATACGCAGTATTTT.

This clonotype has at least ten counts. The gene calls are TRBV12-3 or TRBV12-4 and TRBJ1-1, with TRBD1 as a possible D gene (5 bases). V dropped 6 bases and J dropped 5 bases, with 16 bases sitting between them. This CDR3 has 14 residues. This chain's CDR3 is CASRPDAQGTEAFF. In nucleotides, the CDR3 is TGTGCCAGCAGACCTGACGCCCAGGGAACTGAAGCTTTCTTT.

This chain links TRBV12-3 or TRBV12-4 with TRBJ1-4, with D unclear. V gave up 6 bases and J gave up 0 bases, with 8 bases separating them. CDR3 length: 14 amino acids. CDR3 residues: CASRPHATNEKLFF. As DNA, the CDR3 is TGTGCCAGCAGACCCCATGCAACTAATGAAAAACTGTTTTTT.

The rearrangement uses TRBV27 and TRBJ1-1; D ambiguous. V lost 0 bases and J 9 bases, leaving 8 bases between the germline ends. The length of the CDR3 is 12 residues. The germline CDR1 and CDR2 sequences are MNHEY and SMNVEV (reference sequence). The CDR3 DNA reads TGTGCCAGCAGTTTATCGGGAGGCCAAGCTTTCTTT. Protein: CASSLSGGQAFF.

The chain couples TRBV6-5 to TRBJ2-2; D may correspond to TRBD1 or TRBD2 (5 bases each). The V and J ends lost 4 bases and 8 bases respectively, with 17 bases between them. The CDR3 is 15 residues long. Germline assignment: CDR1 MNHEY and CDR2 SVGAGI. CDR3 coding DNA: TGTGCCAGCAGTTCTGGGACGCGGGCGGGTGGGGAGCTGTTTTTT. It encodes CASSSGTRAGGELFF.

The gene calls are TRBV10-3 and TRBJ1-5; tentatively, D is TRBD1 (5 bases). CDR1 and CDR2 (germline): ENHRY, SYGVKD. This CDR3 is 14 amino acids long. Trimming shortened V by 3 bases and J by 4 bases, and 10 bases separated the two germline ends. CDR3 residues: CAISDQGRNQPQHF. In DNA form, the CDR3 reads TGTGCCATCAGTGATCAGGGCCGTAATCAGCCCCAGCATTTT.

This chain links TRBV10-3 with TRBJ1-1; D remains unclear. This CDR3 region has 12 residues. V dropped 3 bases and J dropped 4 bases, with 6 bases sitting between them. The germline V gene encodes CDR1 ENHRY and CDR2 SYGVKD. The DNA for the CDR3 is TGTGCCATCAGTGAATTGGGCACTGAAGCTTTCTTT. Translation gives CAISELGTEAFF.

In the case of this clonotype: One junction end disagrees with the germline gene, perhaps due to a read error. The V call is TRBV20-1, the J call TRBJ1-1; 10 nucleotides agree with TRBD1. The CDR3 spans 17 residues. CDR1 and CDR2 (germline): DFQATT, SNEGSKA (reference sequence). The CDR3 nucleotides read TGCAGCGCTAGAGGGACAGGGGTAAATGTTGGTAGCACTGAAGCTTTCTTT. Residues: CSARGTGVNVGSTEAFF.

This clonotype appeared a few times. DNA of the CDR3: TGTGCCAGCAGTCTACTTAGCGGGGGGCCCGGGGGGGAGCAGTTCTTC. Translating gives CASSLLSGGPGGEQFF. This chain uses TRBV12-3 or TRBV12-4 with TRBJ2-1; TRBD2 agrees at 10 bases. The V gene end was trimmed by 5 bases and the J gene end by 10 bases; junction bases not matched to a gene: 14. The CDR3 loop spans 16 amino acids.

The table lists this clonotype with a count of one. This chain joins TRBV12-3 or TRBV12-4 and TRBJ2-7, with D tentatively TRBD1 (5 bases). Trimming shortened V by 1 base and J by 0 bases, and 10 bases separated the two germline ends. There are 15 residues in the CDR3. CDR3 DNA: TGTGCCAGCAGTTTAGAAACAGGCGTCTCCTACGAGCAGTACTTC. Protein sequence: CASSLETGVSYEQYF.

This clonotype appeared many times. This chain uses TRBV4-1 with TRBJ1-5; D may be TRBD1 (5 bases). The CDR3 runs to 15 residues. Trimming stripped 1 base from V and 4 bases from J, with 11 bases between. Germline assignment: CDR1 MGHRA and CDR2 YSYEKL. The CDR3 protein is CASSQGQTRNQPQHF. The CDR3, as DNA: TGCGCCAGCAGCCAAGGACAGACAAGGAATCAGCCCCAGCATTTT.

In DNA form, the CDR3 reads TGTGCCAGCAGCTTAAGTATTTTTGCGGGGGGGCCTATGAATACGCAGTATTTT. It is translated as CASSLSIFAGGPMNTQYF. The chain carries TRBV11-2 and TRBJ2-3, with 9 bases that match TRBD2. The germline gives CDR1 SGHAT, CDR2 FQNNGV. The J segment lost 7 bases and the V segment lost 2 bases, leaving 16 bases of the junction unmatched. This CDR3 has 18 amino acids.

The chain links TRBV12-3 or TRBV12-4 to TRBJ2-3; D might be TRBD1 (6 bases). V was shortened by 1 base and J by 2 bases, with 7 bases between the two germline ends. This CDR3 has 14 residues. The CDR3 loop reads CASSLGQDTDTQYF. CDR3 DNA sequence: TGTGCCAGCAGTTTAGGACAGGACACAGATACGCAGTATTTT.

This clonotype was detected a few times. J is TRBJ2-3 and V is TRBV5-6; TRBD1 aligns across 7 bases. The J segment lost 2 bases and the V segment lost 4 bases, leaving 7 bases of the junction unmatched. Germline assignment: CDR1 SGHDT and CDR2 YYEEEE. CDR3 length: 15 residues. CDR3 protein: CASSGNRGNTDTQYF. CDR3 sequence (DNA): TGTGCCAGCAGCGGGAACAGGGGTAACACAGATACGCAGTATTTT.

This clonotype was seen a handful of times. V is TRBV5-1 and J is TRBJ1-6; D ambiguous. Trimming cost V 1 base and J 8 bases, with 13 bases left between them. This CDR3 has 15 amino acids. Per germline, CDR1 SGHRS and CDR2 YFSETQ. As DNA, the CDR3 is TGCGCCAGCAGCTTGTCAAGGACGAGAGATTCACCCCTCCACTTT. Residues: CASSLSRTRDSPLHF.

This chain links TRBV6-1 with TRBJ1-2, with 12 nucleotides matching TRBD1. The CDR3 has 17 residues. Germline CDR1 is MNHNS and CDR2 is SASEGT. With V trimmed by 5 bases and J by 5 bases, 12 bases remained unmatched. Here the CDR3 DNA reads TGTGCCAGCAGTCCTCAGGGGACAGGGGGCGCTTTTTATGGCTACACCTTC. This sequence encodes CASSPQGTGGAFYGYTF.

This clonotype occurred a few times. This chain uses TRBV12-3 or TRBV12-4 with TRBJ1-4; D gene uncertain. V was trimmed by 2 bases and J by 8 bases, leaving 9 bases between them. This CDR3 has 13 amino acids. In nucleotides, the CDR3 is TGTGCCAGCAGTTTACGGGCGACAGAAAAACTGTTTTTT. Translating gives CASSLRATEKLFF.

The V call is TRBV4-2, the J call TRBJ2-5; TRBD2 is a possible D gene (6 bases). The CDR3 loop spans 13 amino acids. With 4 bases removed from V and 3 bases from J, the gap between germline ends came to 9 bases. Germline loops: CDR1 LGHNA, CDR2 YNFKEQ. The CDR3 sequence is CASSREAKETQYF. CDR3 DNA sequence: TGTGCCAGCAGCCGGGAGGCAAAAGAGACCCAGTACTTC.

V is TRBV24-1 and J is TRBJ2-3; maybe TRBD1 (6 bases). With 4 bases removed from V and 2 bases from J, the gap between germline ends came to 12 bases. The CDR3 contains 15 residues. CDR1 KGHDR and CDR2 SFDVKD come from the germline V gene. CDR3 nucleotide sequence: TGTGCCACCAGTGACGCCAGGGGAACCACAGATACGCAGTATTTT. Residues: CATSDARGTTDTQYF.

The CDR3: CASSPKVLAGGADTQYF. CDR3 coding DNA: TGTGCCAGCAGCCCCAAAGTCCTAGCGGGGGGTGCAGATACGCAGTATTTT. The rearrangement joins TRBV5-6 to TRBJ2-3; 11 bases match TRBD2. There are 17 residues in the CDR3. Trimming at V came to 4 bases and at J to 4 bases, leaving 11 bases not matched to a gene. Per the germline V gene, CDR1 is SGHDT and CDR2 is YYEEEE.

The J gene is TRBJ2-5, the V gene TRBV10-3, with D maybe TRBD1 (6 bases). Looked up from germline, CDR1 is ENHRY and CDR2 is SYGVKD. V was cut by 0 bases and J by 2 bases, with 7 bases left in between. The CDR3 has 14 residues. The CDR3 protein is CAISESQGQETQYF. CDR3 bases: TGTGCCATCAGTGAGTCACAGGGACAAGAGACCCAGTACTTC.

The V and J genes are TRBV21-1 and TRBJ2-7; no DNA check was done on the table's D call, TRBD1. TRBV21-1 corresponds to a pseudogene. The CDR3 covers 14 residues. Written as DNA, the CDR3 is TGTGCCAGCAGCAAAAGGAAGCAGGGCTACGAGCAGTACTTC. This translates into CASSKRKQGYEQYF.

This clonotype showed up just a few times. V usage is TRBV20-1 and J usage is TRBJ1-1; unclear D gene. CDR1 and CDR2 from the germline V gene are DFQATT and SNEGSKA (reference sequence). V lost 7 bases and J 7 bases, leaving 16 bases between the germline ends. The CDR3 totals 12 residues. CDR3 protein: CSEARVSVEAFF. CDR3 nucleotide sequence: TGCAGTGAAGCTAGAGTATCGGTTGAAGCTTTCTTT.